The clone carrying this T cell receptor beta chain showed up just once. The antigen remains unidentified. This entry comes from a study of cytomegalovirus exposure and HLA in healthy donors. Study-wide background: The early release's HLA-typed donors yielded roughly 85 million unique TCRs.

Vbeta (60) and Jbeta (13) primers were used in the PCR. Clones were read by immunoSEQ multiplex PCR, and TCRdb kept only the in-frame ones, dropping some. The table has around 97,000 clones, about three quarters seen once. The V gene's germline CDR1 is SGHNT and CDR2 YENEEA. Trimming removed 4 bases from V and 4 bases from J; junction bases left unmatched: 7. The CDR3 contains 16 residues. Points from the study as a whole: In an earlier analysis, about 87% or about 30%: the productive usage of most TCR beta V segments. Some highly shared sequence variants likely arose as a pipeline artifact. A missense DCLRE1C variant was associated with V- and J-gene trimming of TCR beta chains in a later analysis, and an independent cohort replicated the association.

Sequenced input: PBMCs. The receptor was isolated from a man aged 40-49 years in good health and CMV-seronegative. The chain recombines TRBV11-3 with TRBJ2-3, with 11 positions matching TRBD2. CDR3 amino acids: CASSSRLAGGPDTQYF. CDR3 sequence (DNA): TGTGCCAGCAGCTCCCGGCTAGCGGGGGGCCCAGATACGCAGTATTTT.